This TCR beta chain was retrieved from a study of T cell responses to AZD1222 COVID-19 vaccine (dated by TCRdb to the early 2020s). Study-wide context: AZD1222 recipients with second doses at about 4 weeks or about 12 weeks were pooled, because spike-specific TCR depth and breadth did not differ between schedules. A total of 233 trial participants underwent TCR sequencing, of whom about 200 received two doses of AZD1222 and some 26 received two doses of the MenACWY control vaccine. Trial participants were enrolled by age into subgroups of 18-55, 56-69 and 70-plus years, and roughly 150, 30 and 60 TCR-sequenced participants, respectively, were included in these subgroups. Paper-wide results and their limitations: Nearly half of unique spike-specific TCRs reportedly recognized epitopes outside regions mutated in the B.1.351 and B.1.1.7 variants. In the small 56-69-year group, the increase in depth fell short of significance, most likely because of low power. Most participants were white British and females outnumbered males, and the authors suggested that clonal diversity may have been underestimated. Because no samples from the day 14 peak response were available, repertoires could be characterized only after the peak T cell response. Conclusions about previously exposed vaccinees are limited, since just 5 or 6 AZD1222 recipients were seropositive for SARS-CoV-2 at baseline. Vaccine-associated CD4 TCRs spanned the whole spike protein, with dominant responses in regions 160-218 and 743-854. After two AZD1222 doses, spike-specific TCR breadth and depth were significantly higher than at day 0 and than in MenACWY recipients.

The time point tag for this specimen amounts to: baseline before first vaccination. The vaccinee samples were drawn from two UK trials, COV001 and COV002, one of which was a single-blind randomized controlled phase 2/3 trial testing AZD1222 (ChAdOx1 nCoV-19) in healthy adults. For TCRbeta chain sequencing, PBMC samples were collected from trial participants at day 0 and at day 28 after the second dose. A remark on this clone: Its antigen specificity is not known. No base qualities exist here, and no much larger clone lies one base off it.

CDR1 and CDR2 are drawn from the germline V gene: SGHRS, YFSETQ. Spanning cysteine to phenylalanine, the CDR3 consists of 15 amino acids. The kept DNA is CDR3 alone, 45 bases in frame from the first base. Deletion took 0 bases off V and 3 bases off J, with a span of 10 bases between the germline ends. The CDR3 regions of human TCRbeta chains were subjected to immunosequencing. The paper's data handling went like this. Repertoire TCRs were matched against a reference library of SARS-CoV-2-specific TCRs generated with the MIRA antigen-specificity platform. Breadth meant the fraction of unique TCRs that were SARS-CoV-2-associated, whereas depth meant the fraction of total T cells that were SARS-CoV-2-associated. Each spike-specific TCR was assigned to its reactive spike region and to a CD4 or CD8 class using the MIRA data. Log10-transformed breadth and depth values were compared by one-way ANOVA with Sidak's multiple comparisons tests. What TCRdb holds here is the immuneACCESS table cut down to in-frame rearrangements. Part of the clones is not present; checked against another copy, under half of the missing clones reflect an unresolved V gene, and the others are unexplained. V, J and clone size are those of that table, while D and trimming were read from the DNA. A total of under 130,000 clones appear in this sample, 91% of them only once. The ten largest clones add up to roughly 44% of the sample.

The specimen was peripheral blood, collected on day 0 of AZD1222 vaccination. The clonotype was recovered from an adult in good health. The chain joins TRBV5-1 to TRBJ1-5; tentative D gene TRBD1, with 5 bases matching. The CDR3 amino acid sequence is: CASSLGDSHNQPQHF. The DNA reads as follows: TGCGCCAGCAGCTTGGGAGACAGTCACAATCAGCCCCAGCATTTT.